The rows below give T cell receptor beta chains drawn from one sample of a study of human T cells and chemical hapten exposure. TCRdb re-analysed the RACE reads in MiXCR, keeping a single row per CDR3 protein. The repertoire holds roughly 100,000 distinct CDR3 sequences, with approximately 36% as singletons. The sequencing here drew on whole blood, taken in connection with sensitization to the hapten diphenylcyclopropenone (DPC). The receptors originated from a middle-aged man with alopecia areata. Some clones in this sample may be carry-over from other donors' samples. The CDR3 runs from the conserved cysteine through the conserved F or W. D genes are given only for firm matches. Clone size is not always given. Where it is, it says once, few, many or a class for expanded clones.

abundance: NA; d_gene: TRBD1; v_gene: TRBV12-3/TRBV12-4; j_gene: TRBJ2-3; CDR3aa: CASSDQGALTDTQYF; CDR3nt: TGTGCCAGCAGTGACCAGGGGGCCTTGACAGATACGCAGTATTTT
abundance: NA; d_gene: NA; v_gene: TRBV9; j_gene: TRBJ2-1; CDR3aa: CASSVALALSSYNEQFF; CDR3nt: TGTGCCAGCAGCGTAGCCCTAGCGCTGAGCTCCTACAATGAGCAGTTCTTC
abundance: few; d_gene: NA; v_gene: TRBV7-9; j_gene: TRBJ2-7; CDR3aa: CASSLVSSPIYEQYF; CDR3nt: TGTGCCAGCAGCTTAGTCTCATCCCCAATCTACGAGCAGTACTTC
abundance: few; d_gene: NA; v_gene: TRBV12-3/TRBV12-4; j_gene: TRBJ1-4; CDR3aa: CASSSGSGNEKLFF; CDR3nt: TGTGCCAGCAGTTCGGGTTCGGGTAATGAAAAACTGTTTTTT
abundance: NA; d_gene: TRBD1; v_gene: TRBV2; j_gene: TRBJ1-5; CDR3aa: CASSDWGQGEPQHF; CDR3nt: TGTGCCAGCAGTGACTGGGGCCAGGGGGAACCCCAGCATTTT
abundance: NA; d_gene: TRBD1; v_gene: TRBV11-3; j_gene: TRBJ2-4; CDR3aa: CASSPDRVKNIQYF; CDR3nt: TGTGCCAGCAGCCCGGACAGGGTCAAAAACATTCAGTACTTC
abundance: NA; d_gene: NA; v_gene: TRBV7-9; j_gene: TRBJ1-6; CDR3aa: CASSPTGNSPLHF; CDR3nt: TGTGCCAGCAGCCCGACCGGCAACTCACCCCTCCACTTT
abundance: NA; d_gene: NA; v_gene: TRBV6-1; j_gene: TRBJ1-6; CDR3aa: CASLRGPNSPLHF; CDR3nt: TGTGCCAGCCTACGGGGTCCCAATTCACCCCTCCACTTT
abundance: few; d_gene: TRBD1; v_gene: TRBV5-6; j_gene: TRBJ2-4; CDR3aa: CASSPGQGEAKNIQYF; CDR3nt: TGTGCCAGCAGTCCGGGACAGGGGGAGGCCAAAAACATTCAGTACTTC
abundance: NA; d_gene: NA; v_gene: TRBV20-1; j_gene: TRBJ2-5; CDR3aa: CSARDGAGETQYF; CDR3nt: TGCAGTGCTAGAGATGGCGCGGGGGAGACCCAGTACTTC
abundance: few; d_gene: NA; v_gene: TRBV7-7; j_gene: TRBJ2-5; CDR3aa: CASSLAREETQYF; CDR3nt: TGTGCTAGCAGCTTAGCCCGAGAAGAGACCCAGTACTTC
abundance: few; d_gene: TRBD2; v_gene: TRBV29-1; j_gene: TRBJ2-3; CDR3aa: CSVEEPSGSTDTQYF; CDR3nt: TGCAGCGTTGAAGAACCTAGCGGAAGCACAGATACGCAGTATTTT
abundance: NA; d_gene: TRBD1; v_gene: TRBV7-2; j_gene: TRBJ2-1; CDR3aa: CASSRTGDNEQFF; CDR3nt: TGTGCCAGCAGCAGGACAGGGGACAATGAGCAGTTCTTC
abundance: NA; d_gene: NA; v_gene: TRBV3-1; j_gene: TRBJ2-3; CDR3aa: CASSPVGSTQYF; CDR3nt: TGTGCCAGCAGCCCCGTCGGAAGTACGCAGTATTTT
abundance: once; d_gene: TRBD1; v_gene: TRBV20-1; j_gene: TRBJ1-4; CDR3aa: CSARDLRDRVVEKLFF; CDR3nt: TGCAGTGCTAGAGACCTTCGAGACAGGGTAGTCGAAAAACTGTTTTTT
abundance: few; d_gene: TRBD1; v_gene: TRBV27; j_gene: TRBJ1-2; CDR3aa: CASSPRTGQNYGYTF; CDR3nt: TGTGCCAGCAGCCCAAGGACAGGGCAGAACTATGGCTACACCTTC
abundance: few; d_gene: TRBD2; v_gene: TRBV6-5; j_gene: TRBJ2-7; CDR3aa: CASSLNPGGTYEQYF; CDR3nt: TGTGCCAGCAGTTTAAACCCGGGAGGGACCTACGAGCAGTACTTC
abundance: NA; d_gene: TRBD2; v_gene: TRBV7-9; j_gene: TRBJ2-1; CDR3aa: CASSLGSGIGGEQFF; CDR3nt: TGTGCCAGCAGCTTGGGAAGCGGGATCGGGGGTGAGCAGTTCTTC
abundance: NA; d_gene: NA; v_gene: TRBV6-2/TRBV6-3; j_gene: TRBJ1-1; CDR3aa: CASSHVVNTEAFF; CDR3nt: TGTGCCAGCAGTCACGTCGTGAACACTGAAGCTTTCTTT
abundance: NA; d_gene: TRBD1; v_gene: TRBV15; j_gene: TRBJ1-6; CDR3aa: CATSETGTGFSPLHF; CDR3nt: TGTGCCACCAGCGAAACCGGGACAGGGTTTTCACCCCTCCACTTT
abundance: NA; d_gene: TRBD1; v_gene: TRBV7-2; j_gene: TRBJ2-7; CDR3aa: CASSTRQGTDEQYF; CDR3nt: TGTGCCAGCAGCACAAGACAGGGCACGGACGAGCAGTACTTC
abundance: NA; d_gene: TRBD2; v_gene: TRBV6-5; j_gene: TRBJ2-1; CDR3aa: CASSWTSGWYNEQFF; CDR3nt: TGTGCCAGCAGTTGGACTAGCGGGTGGTACAATGAGCAGTTCTTC
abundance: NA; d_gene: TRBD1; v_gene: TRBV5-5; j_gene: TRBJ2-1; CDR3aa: CASGRTGGGNEQFF; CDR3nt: TGTGCCAGCGGTCGGACAGGGGGGGGCAATGAGCAGTTCTTC
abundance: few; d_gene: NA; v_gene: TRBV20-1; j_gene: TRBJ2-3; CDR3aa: CSASKGRGQGTDTQYF; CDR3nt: TGCAGTGCTAGTAAAGGGCGGGGACAAGGCACAGATACGCAGTATTTT
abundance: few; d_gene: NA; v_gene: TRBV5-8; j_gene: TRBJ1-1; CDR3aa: CASKPGRRNTEAFF; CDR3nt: TGTGCCAGCAAACCGGGACGGAGGAACACTGAAGCTTTCTTT
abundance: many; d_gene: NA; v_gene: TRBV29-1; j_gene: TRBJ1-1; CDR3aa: CSVGDTEAFF; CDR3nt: TGCAGCGTTGGGGACACGGAAGCTTTCTTT
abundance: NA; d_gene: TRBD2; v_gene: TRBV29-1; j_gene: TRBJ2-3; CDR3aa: CSVSSGTGTDTQYF; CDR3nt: TGCAGCGTTTCTAGCGGGACAGGCACAGATACGCAGTATTTT
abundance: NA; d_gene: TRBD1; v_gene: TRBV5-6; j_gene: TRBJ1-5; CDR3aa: CASRPTGGDQPQHF; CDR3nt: TGTGCCAGCAGACCGACAGGGGGGGATCAGCCCCAGCATTTT
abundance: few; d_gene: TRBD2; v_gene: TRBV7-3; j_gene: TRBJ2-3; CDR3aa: CASSLTAGVADTQYF; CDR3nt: TGTGCCAGCAGCTTAACGGCGGGAGTCGCAGATACGCAGTATTTT
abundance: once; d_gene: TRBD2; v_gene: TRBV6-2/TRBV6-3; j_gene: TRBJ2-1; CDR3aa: CASSRSGVFPYNEQFF; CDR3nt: TGTGCCAGCAGTCGAAGCGGGGTCTTCCCCTACAATGAGCAGTTCTTC
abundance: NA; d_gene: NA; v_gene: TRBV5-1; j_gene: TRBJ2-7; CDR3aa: CASGVQGCGYEQYF; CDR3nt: TGCGCCAGCGGAGTGCAGGGGTGTGGCTACGAGCAGTACTTC
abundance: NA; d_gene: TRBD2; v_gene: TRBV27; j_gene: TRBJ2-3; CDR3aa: CASGLAGVGSDTQYF; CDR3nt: TGTGCCAGCGGACTAGCGGGAGTTGGCTCAGATACGCAGTATTTT
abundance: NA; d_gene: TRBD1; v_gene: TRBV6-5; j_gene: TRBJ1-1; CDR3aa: CASSYGGQGGFTEAFF; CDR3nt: TGTGCCAGCAGTTACGGGGGACAGGGAGGGTTCACTGAAGCTTTCTTT
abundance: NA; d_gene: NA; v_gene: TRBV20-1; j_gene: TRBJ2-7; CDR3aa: CSARGLLTSYEQYF; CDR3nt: TGCAGTGCTAGAGGCCTACTCACCTCCTACGAGCAGTACTTC
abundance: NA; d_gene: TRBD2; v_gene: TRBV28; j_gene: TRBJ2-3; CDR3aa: CASSLGGSADTQYF; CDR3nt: TGTGCCAGCAGTTTAGGCGGGAGCGCCGATACGCAGTATTTT
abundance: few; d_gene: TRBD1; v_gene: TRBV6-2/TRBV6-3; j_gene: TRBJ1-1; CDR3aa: CASSDRGVMNTEAFF; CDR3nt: TGTGCCAGCAGTGACAGGGGAGTCATGAACACTGAAGCTTTCTTT
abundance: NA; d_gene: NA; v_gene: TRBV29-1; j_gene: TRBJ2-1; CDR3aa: CSFRKGLPKLFQLFHNEQFF; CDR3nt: TGCAGCTTTAGAAAGGGACTTCCTAAACTATTTCAGCTGTTTCACAATGAGCAGTTCTTC
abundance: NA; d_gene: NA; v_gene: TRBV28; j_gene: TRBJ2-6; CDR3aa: CASTKGGAGANVLTF; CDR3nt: TGTGCCAGCACAAAAGGCGGGGCTGGGGCCAACGTCCTGACTTTC
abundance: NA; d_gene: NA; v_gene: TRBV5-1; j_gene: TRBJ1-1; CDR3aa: CASSRVGEGGTEAFF; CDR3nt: TGCGCCAGCAGCCGAGTTGGGGAGGGGGGCACTGAAGCTTTCTTT
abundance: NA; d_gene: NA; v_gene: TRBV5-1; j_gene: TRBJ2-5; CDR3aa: CASSLSLANQETQYF; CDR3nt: TGCGCCAGCAGCTTGAGTCTAGCCAATCAAGAGACCCAGTACTTC
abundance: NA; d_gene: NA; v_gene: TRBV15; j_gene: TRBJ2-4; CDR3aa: CATSESWGIQYF; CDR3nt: TGTGCCACCAGTGAGAGTTGGGGCATTCAGTACTTC
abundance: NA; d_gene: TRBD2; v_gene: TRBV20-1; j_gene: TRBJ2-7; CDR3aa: CSASDFGLAGVYEQYF; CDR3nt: TGCAGTGCTAGCGACTTTGGGCTAGCGGGAGTCTACGAGCAGTACTTC
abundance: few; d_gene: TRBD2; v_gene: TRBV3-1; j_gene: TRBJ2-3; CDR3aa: CASSLVAGVGTDTQYF; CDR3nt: TGTGCCAGCAGCCTAGTAGCGGGAGTGGGCACAGATACGCAGTATTTT
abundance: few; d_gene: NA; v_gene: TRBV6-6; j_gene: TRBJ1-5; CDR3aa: CASSSDGNSNQPQHF; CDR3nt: TGTGCCAGCAGTTCGGACGGAAATAGCAATCAGCCCCAGCATTTT
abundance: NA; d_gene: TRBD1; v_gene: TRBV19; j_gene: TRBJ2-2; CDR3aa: CASEGARDTGELFF; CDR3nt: TGTGCCTCCGAGGGGGCGCGGGACACCGGGGAGCTGTTTTTT
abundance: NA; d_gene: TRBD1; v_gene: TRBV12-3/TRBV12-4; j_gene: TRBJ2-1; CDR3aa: CASSHADRAEQFF; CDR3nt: TGTGCCAGCAGTCACGCCGACAGGGCTGAGCAGTTCTTC
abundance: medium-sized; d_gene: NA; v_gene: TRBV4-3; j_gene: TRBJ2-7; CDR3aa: CASSQDNGPISEQYF; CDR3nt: TGCGCCAGCAGCCAAGACAACGGACCGATAAGCGAGCAGTACTTC
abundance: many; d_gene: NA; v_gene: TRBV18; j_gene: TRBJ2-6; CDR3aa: CASSPSGANVLTF; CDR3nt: TGTGCCAGCAGTCCGTCTGGGGCCAACGTCCTGACTTTC
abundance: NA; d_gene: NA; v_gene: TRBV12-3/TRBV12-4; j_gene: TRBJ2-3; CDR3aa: CASSLGLSFGGGIDTQYF; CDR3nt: TGTGCCAGCAGTTTAGGTCTCTCCTTTGGGGGAGGCATAGATACGCAGTATTTT
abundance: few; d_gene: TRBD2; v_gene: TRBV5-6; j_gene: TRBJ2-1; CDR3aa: CASSWGLAGDIEQFF; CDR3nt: TGTGCCAGCAGCTGGGGACTAGCGGGAGATATTGAGCAGTTCTTC
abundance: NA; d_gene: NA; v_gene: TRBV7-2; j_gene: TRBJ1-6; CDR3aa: CASSLGWKSPLHF; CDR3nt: TGTGCCAGCAGCTTAGGGTGGAAATCACCCCTCCACTTT
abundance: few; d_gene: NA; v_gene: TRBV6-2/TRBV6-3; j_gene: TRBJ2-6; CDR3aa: CASSFTGAAPVLTF; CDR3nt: TGTGCCAGCAGTTTTACCGGGGCGGCTCCCGTCCTGACTTTC
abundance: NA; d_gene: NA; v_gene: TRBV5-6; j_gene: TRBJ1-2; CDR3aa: CASGELRRRDYGYTF; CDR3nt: TGTGCCAGCGGCGAATTACGAAGGCGCGACTATGGCTACACCTTC
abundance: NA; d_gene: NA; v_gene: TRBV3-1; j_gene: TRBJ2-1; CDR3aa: CASSQVLGRYNEQFF; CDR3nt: TGTGCCAGCAGCCAAGTACTAGGAAGATACAATGAGCAGTTCTTC
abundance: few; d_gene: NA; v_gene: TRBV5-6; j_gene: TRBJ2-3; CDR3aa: CASSLGELRLSTDTQYF; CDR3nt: TGTGCCAGCAGCTTGGGAGAATTACGTCTTAGCACAGATACGCAGTATTTT